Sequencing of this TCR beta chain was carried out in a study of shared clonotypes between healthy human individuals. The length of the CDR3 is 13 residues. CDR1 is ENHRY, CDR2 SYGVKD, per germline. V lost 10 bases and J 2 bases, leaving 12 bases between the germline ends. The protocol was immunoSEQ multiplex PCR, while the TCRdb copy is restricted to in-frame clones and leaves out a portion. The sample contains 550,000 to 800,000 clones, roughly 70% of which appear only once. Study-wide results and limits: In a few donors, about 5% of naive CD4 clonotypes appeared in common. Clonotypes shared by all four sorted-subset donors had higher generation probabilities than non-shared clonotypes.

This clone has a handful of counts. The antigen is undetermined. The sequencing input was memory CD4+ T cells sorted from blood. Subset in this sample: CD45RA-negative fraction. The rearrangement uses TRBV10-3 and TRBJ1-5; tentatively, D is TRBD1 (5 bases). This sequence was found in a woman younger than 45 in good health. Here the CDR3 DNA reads TGTGCCACCAAGGGGCAGGGCAATCAGCCCCAGCATTTT. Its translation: CATKGQGNQPQHF.